The rows below give T cell receptor beta chains drawn from one sample of a study of TIL therapy for anti-PD-1-resistant metastatic lung cancer. The table came from immunoSEQ multiplex PCR; TCRdb's copy has only in-frame clones and leaves some out. The sample has just over 25,000 clones; approximately 77% are singletons. Specimen: tumor tissue, collected at baseline. Receptors were obtained from a person between 25 and 80 years old with non-small cell lung cancer. CDR3s include the opening cysteine and the closing phenylalanine or tryptophan. The order of the fields is clone size, V gene, D gene, J gene, CDR3 length, CDR3 protein, CDR3 DNA. A D gene is named only where the DNA matches it firmly. Only part of the rows carry a size: once, few, many, or a class if the clone is expanded.

clone_size: .; v_call: TRBV4-3; d_call: .; j_call: TRBJ1-4; cdr3_length: 20; cdr3_aa: CASSQDLEGPGEVTNEKLFF; cdr3_nt: TGCGCCAGCAGCCAAGATTTGGAGGGGCCCGGGGAAGTGACTAATGAAAAACTGTTTTTT
clone_size: .; v_call: TRBV5-1; d_call: .; j_call: TRBJ2-7; cdr3_length: 12; cdr3_aa: CASSKDRYEQYF; cdr3_nt: TGCGCCAGCAGCAAAGACCGATACGAGCAGTACTTC
clone_size: .; v_call: TRBV21-1; d_call: .; j_call: TRBJ2-7; cdr3_length: 16; cdr3_aa: CASSKCQGHLSYEQYF; cdr3_nt: TGTGCCAGCAGCAAATGTCAGGGCCACCTCTCCTACGAGCAGTACTTC
clone_size: .; v_call: TRBV7-9; d_call: TRBD1; j_call: TRBJ2-5; cdr3_length: 15; cdr3_aa: CASSLIRGGDETQYF; cdr3_nt: TGTGCCAGCAGCTTAATCAGAGGGGGCGATGAGACCCAGTACTTC
clone_size: .; v_call: TRBV6-1; d_call: TRBD1; j_call: TRBJ1-1; cdr3_length: 13; cdr3_aa: CASRDRVNTEAFF; cdr3_nt: TGTGCCAGCAGAGACAGGGTGAACACTGAAGCTTTCTTT
clone_size: .; v_call: TRBV7-3; d_call: .; j_call: TRBJ2-3; cdr3_length: 13; cdr3_aa: CASSKVVVDTQYF; cdr3_nt: TGTGCCAGCAGCAAAGTCGTAGTAGATACGCAGTATTTT
clone_size: .; v_call: TRBV7-2; d_call: .; j_call: TRBJ2-5; cdr3_length: 12; cdr3_aa: CASSLAGETQYF; cdr3_nt: TGTGCCAGCAGCTTAGCAGGAGAGACCCAGTACTTC
clone_size: .; v_call: TRBV6-5; d_call: TRBD1; j_call: TRBJ1-5; cdr3_length: 15; cdr3_aa: CASTPTGDSNQPQHF; cdr3_nt: TGTGCCAGCACCCCTACAGGGGATAGCAATCAGCCCCAGCATTTT
clone_size: .; v_call: TRBV6-5; d_call: .; j_call: TRBJ2-7; cdr3_length: 15; cdr3_aa: CASSYRRETRNEQYF; cdr3_nt: TGTGCCAGCAGTTACCGGCGGGAAACCCGAAACGAGCAGTACTTC
clone_size: .; v_call: TRBV7-2; d_call: .; j_call: TRBJ1-3; cdr3_length: 16; cdr3_aa: CASSLVGGNSGNTIYF; cdr3_nt: TGTGCCAGCAGCTTAGTAGGAGGGAACTCTGGAAACACCATATATTTT
clone_size: .; v_call: TRBV11-3; d_call: TRBD2; j_call: TRBJ2-1; cdr3_length: 17; cdr3_aa: CASSPRTSGGPNNEQFF; cdr3_nt: TGTGCCAGCAGCCCAAGGACTAGCGGGGGACCAAACAATGAGCAGTTCTTC
clone_size: .; v_call: TRBV5-4; d_call: .; j_call: TRBJ1-1; cdr3_length: 14; cdr3_aa: CASSLTALNTEAFF; cdr3_nt: TGTGCCAGCAGCTTGACCGCGTTGAACACTGAAGCTTTCTTT
clone_size: .; v_call: TRBV7-2; d_call: .; j_call: TRBJ1-1; cdr3_length: 14; cdr3_aa: CASSLAILGTEAFF; cdr3_nt: TGTGCCAGCAGCTTAGCTATCTTGGGCACTGAAGCTTTCTTT
clone_size: .; v_call: TRBV6-1; d_call: TRBD1; j_call: TRBJ1-1; cdr3_length: 15; cdr3_aa: CASSEAQGASTEAFF; cdr3_nt: TGTGCCAGCAGTGAGGCCCAGGGGGCGTCTACTGAAGCTTTCTTT
clone_size: .; v_call: TRBV10-3; d_call: TRBD1; j_call: TRBJ1-2; cdr3_length: 15; cdr3_aa: CAISLGTGSQGGYTF; cdr3_nt: TGTGCCATCAGCCTCGGGACAGGGAGTCAGGGAGGCTACACCTTC
clone_size: .; v_call: TRBV4-1; d_call: TRBD1; j_call: TRBJ2-7; cdr3_length: 15; cdr3_aa: CASSQPGQGRNEQYF; cdr3_nt: TGCGCCAGCAGCCAACCGGGACAGGGTCGGAACGAGCAGTACTTC
clone_size: .; v_call: TRBV7-9; d_call: TRBD2; j_call: TRBJ2-5; cdr3_length: 14; cdr3_aa: CASSLAGGQETQYF; cdr3_nt: TGTGCCAGCAGCCTAGCGGGGGGGCAAGAGACCCAGTACTTC
clone_size: few; v_call: TRBV5-3; d_call: TRBD1; j_call: TRBJ1-2; cdr3_length: 12; cdr3_aa: CARSYGTVGYTF; cdr3_nt: TGTGCCAGAAGCTATGGGACAGTGGGCTACACCTTC
clone_size: .; v_call: TRBV6-5; d_call: .; j_call: TRBJ2-7; cdr3_length: 13; cdr3_aa: CASSYSGAWEQYF; cdr3_nt: TGTGCCAGCAGTTACTCGGGGGCCTGGGAGCAGTACTTC
clone_size: few; v_call: TRBV6-5; d_call: TRBD1; j_call: TRBJ2-7; cdr3_length: 14; cdr3_aa: CASSSIGGTYEQYF; cdr3_nt: TGTGCCAGCAGTTCGATAGGGGGCACCTACGAGCAGTACTTC
clone_size: .; v_call: TRBV6-4; d_call: .; j_call: TRBJ2-1; cdr3_length: 13; cdr3_aa: CASSDSIAGEQFF; cdr3_nt: TGTGCCAGCAGTGACTCGATAGCTGGTGAGCAGTTCTTC
clone_size: .; v_call: TRBV6-1; d_call: TRBD1; j_call: TRBJ2-7; cdr3_length: 14; cdr3_aa: CASSTTGSSYEQYF; cdr3_nt: TGTGCCAGCAGTACGACAGGGAGCTCCTACGAGCAGTACTTC
clone_size: .; v_call: TRBV7-2; d_call: .; j_call: TRBJ1-2; cdr3_length: 14; cdr3_aa: CASSPRDTQGGYTF; cdr3_nt: TGTGCCAGCAGCCCGCGGGATACTCAGGGAGGCTACACCTTC